Below, 8 T cell receptor beta chains from the same sample are listed, as sequenced in a study of blood T cell repertoires in COVID-19. The assay was immunoSEQ multiplex PCR, and TCRdb's table has in-frame clones only and misses some. The table shows approximately 210,000 clones, with around 81% occurring only once. Sequencing used PBMCs or T cells enriched from blood (not recorded which). The receptor set was obtained from a man younger than 40 with acute COVID-19.

The chain carries TRBV9 and TRBJ1-3, with D uncertain. The CDR3 contains 15 residues. V was cut by 0 bases and J by 0 bases, with 7 bases left in between. Germline CDR1 SGDLS, CDR2 YYNGEE. DNA of the CDR3: TGTGCCAGCAGCGTAGGGAGGGACTCTGGAAACACCATATATTTT. Residues: CASSVGRDSGNTIYF.

The rearrangement joins TRBV5-1 to TRBJ2-3, with TRBD1 matching 8 bases. The CDR3 is 15 residues long. CDR1 is SGHRS and CDR2 is YFSETQ in the germline V gene. The ends lost 0 bases at V and 6 bases at J; junction bases unmatched: 6. The CDR3 sequence: CASSLAGGQFDTQYF. The CDR3 bases are TGCGCCAGCAGCTTGGCAGGGGGCCAGTTCGATACGCAGTATTTT.

The CDR3 coding sequence is TGTGCTAGTGGTTCGGGTCCCGCCGAGAGGGAAGCTTTCTTT. Protein product: CASGSGPAEREAFF. V usage is TRBV12-5 and J usage is TRBJ1-1; D call uncertain. V was clipped by 4 bases and J by 8 bases, with 17 bases between them. The CDR3 runs to 14 residues. The germline CDR1 and CDR2 sequences are LGHNT and FRNRAP.

The rearrangement uses TRBV7-9 and TRBJ2-1; 11 bases line up with TRBD2. V trimming: 5 bases; J trimming: 4 bases; junction bases outside the gene matches: 7. The length of the CDR3 is 16 residues. CDR1 is SEHNR and CDR2 is FQNEAQ in the germline V gene (reference sequence). CDR3 DNA: TGTGCCAGCAGCACGGAGACTAGCGGGGTATACAATGAGCAGTTCTTC. Translated, it gives CASSTETSGVYNEQFF. The variable domain in full, with the rest retrieved from reference TRBV7-9 and TRBJ2-1, is DTGVSQNPRHKITKRGQNVTFRCDPISEHNRLYWYRQTLGQGPEFLTYFQNEAQLEKSRLLSDRFSAERPKGSFSTLEIQRTEQGDSAMYLCASSTETSGVYNEQFFGPGTRLTVL.

This clone came up a few times. J is TRBJ2-2 and V is TRBV14; 12 positions match TRBD1. The germline gives CDR1 SGHDN, CDR2 FVKESK. The CDR3 contains 15 residues. The V and J ends lost 5 bases and 4 bases, in that order; junction bases with no gene match: 2. The CDR3 is CASSGTGGGTGELFF. The CDR3 nucleotides are TGTGCCAGCAGCGGGACAGGGGGCGGCACCGGGGAGCTGTTTTTT.

This clone appeared a single time. The V call is TRBV25-1, the J call TRBJ1-1; possibly TRBD1 for D (5 bases). Between the trimmed V and J ends, which lost 7 bases and 6 bases, there was a span of 15 bases. CDR1 MGHDK and CDR2 SYGVNS come from the germline V gene. The CDR3 contains 13 residues. CDR3 sequence reads: CASTQTGGAEAFF. CDR3 sequence (DNA): TGTGCCAGCACCCAAACGGGGGGGGCTGAAGCTTTCTTT.

The V call is TRBV7-2, the J call TRBJ1-4; D is uncertain. The CDR3 loop spans 14 amino acids. CDR1 and CDR2 from the germline V gene are SGHTA and FQGNSA. V was cut by 0 bases and J by 3 bases, with 5 bases left in between. The CDR3 sequence is CASSLARSNEKLFF. For the CDR3, the DNA is TGTGCCAGCAGCTTAGCCAGGTCTAATGAAAAACTGTTTTTT. Drawing the rest from reference TRBV7-2 and TRBJ1-4, the complete variable domain is GAGVSQSPSNKVTEKGKDVELRCDPISGHTALYWYRQSLGQGLEFLIYFQGNSAPDKSGLPSDRFSAERTGGSVSTLTIQRTQQEDSAVYLCASSLARSNEKLFFGSGTQLSVL.

This chain connects TRBV19 to TRBJ2-5, with D unresolved. The CDR3 has 13 residues. V was trimmed by 3 bases and J by 2 bases, leaving 7 bases between them. CDR1 LNHDA and CDR2 SQIVND come from the germline V gene (reference sequence). The CDR3 here is CASSMGRQETQYF. For the CDR3, the DNA is TGTGCCAGTAGTATGGGCAGACAAGAGACCCAGTACTTC.